A selection of T cell receptor beta chains follows, all from one sample in a study of long-term antiretroviral therapy in people with HIV. The data were produced by immunoSEQ multiplex PCR, yet TCRdb's version contains in-frame clones alone and is incomplete. The profile shows more than 25,000 clones, roughly 90% of them singletons. This material consisted of unsorted PBMCs, taken 3.1 years after starting antiretroviral therapy. Source of these receptors: a man aged 18 to 35 with HIV. Each CDR3 is given with its conserved first and last residue. D genes are given only for firm matches. Rows give clone size only sometimes, using once, few, many, or a class for an expanded clone.

clone size | J gene | D gene | V gene | CDR3 protein | CDR3 DNA
- | TRBJ1-1 | TRBD1 | TRBV7-9 | CASSHDRGDTEAFF | TGTGCCAGCAGCCACGACAGGGGGGACACTGAAGCTTTCTTT
once | TRBJ2-2 | - | TRBV5-5 | CASSFILNTGELFF | TGTGCCAGCAGCTTTATCCTTAACACCGGGGAGCTGTTTTTT
- | TRBJ2-7 | - | TRBV9 | CASSVGISYEQYF | TGTGCCAGCAGCGTAGGGATATCATACGAGCAGTACTTC
- | TRBJ1-3 | TRBD1 | TRBV6-1 | CASRGQGLSGNTIYF | TGTGCCAGCCGAGGACAGGGGCTGTCTGGAAACACCATATATTTT
- | TRBJ2-5 | - | TRBV14 | CASSPYGGFQETQYF | TGTGCCAGCAGCCCCTATGGGGGGTTCCAAGAGACCCAGTACTTC
- | TRBJ2-7 | - | TRBV5-1 | CASSRGQSSYEQYF | TGCGCCAGCAGCCGAGGACAGAGCTCCTACGAGCAGTACTTC
- | TRBJ1-4 | - | TRBV6-1 | CASSEGRRKGEKLFF | TGTGCCAGCAGTGAAGGGCGTAGGAAAGGTGAAAAACTGTTTTTT
- | TRBJ2-3 | - | TRBV9 | CASSVFSEKADTQYF | TGTGCCAGCAGCGTATTTTCAGAAAAGGCAGATACGCAGTATTTT
once | TRBJ2-1 | TRBD1 | TRBV27 | CATTLRRIRGQGVSRSSYNEQFF | TGTGCCACCACCCTGAGGAGGATTCGGGGACAGGGGGTGTCCCGCAGCTCCTACAATGAGCAGTTCTTC
- | TRBJ1-2 | - | TRBV7-3 | CASSETPGLLYGYTF | TGTGCCAGCAGCGAAACTCCGGGACTGCTCTATGGCTACACCTTC
- | TRBJ1-5 | - | TRBV4-2 | CASSRILGGGQPQHF | TGTGCCAGCAGCCGCATATTAGGGGGGGGTCAGCCCCAGCATTTT
few | TRBJ1-1 | - | TRBV7-2 | CASSFRGGGTEAFF | TGTGCCAGCAGCTTTCGGGGTGGGGGCACTGAAGCTTTCTTT
- | TRBJ2-3 | - | TRBV4-2 | CASSQVRSSTDTQYF | TGTGCCAGCAGCCAAGTACGCTCTTCAACAGATACGCAGTATTTT
- | TRBJ2-3 | - | TRBV4-3 | CASSQRSTSTDTQYF | TGCGCCAGCAGCCAACGGTCGACAAGCACAGATACGCAGTATTTT
- | TRBJ1-2 | TRBD1 | TRBV2 | CASRGQGDGYTF | TGTGCCAGCAGAGGACAGGGCGATGGCTACACCTTC
- | TRBJ2-7 | - | TRBV4-3 | CASSQVRGPTYEQYF | TGCGCCAGCAGCCAAGTAAGGGGTCCTACCTACGAGCAGTACTTC
- | TRBJ2-7 | - | TRBV7-6 | CASSQRVTGEQYF | TGTGCCAGCAGCCAGAGGGTGACCGGCGAGCAGTACTTC
- | TRBJ2-1 | TRBD2 | TRBV5-1 | CASSSEDLLAGVINEQFF | TGCGCCAGCAGCTCTGAAGACCTACTAGCGGGGGTTATTAATGAGCAGTTCTTC
- | TRBJ2-1 | - | TRBV11-2 | CASTKEQGEQFF | TGTGCCAGCACCAAGGAGCAGGGCGAGCAGTTCTTC
- | TRBJ2-5 | TRBD1 | TRBV2 | CASSADRGQETQYF | TGTGCCAGCAGTGCGGACAGGGGCCAAGAGACCCAGTACTTC
few | TRBJ2-7 | - | TRBV27 | CASSSASIVGREQYF | TGTGCCAGCAGTTCCGCATCAATAGTGGGGAGGGAGCAGTACTTC
- | TRBJ1-2 | - | TRBV9 | CASSVGQSIGYTF | TGTGCCAGCAGCGTAGGACAATCTATAGGCTACACCTTC
- | TRBJ2-7 | - | TRBV30 | CAWGITYEQYF | TGTGCCTGGGGGATAACCTACGAGCAGTACTTC
- | TRBJ2-1 | - | TRBV29-1 | CSVDTGFEQFF | TGCAGCGTGGACACAGGGTTTGAGCAGTTCTTC